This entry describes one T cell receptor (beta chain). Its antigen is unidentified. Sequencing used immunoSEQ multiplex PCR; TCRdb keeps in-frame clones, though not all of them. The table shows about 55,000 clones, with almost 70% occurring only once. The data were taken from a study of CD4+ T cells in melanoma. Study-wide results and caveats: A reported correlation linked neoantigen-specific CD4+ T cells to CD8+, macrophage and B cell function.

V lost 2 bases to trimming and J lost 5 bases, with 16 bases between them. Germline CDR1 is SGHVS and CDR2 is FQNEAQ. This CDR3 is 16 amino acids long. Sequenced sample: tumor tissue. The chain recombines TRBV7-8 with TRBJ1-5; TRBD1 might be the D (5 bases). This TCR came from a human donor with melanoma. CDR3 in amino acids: CASSLNVRAGYQPQHF. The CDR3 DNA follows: TGTGCCAGCAGCTTAAATGTCCGGGCAGGGTATCAGCCCCAGCATTTT.